A selection of T cell receptor beta chains follows, all from one sample in a study of shared T cell receptors in the human thymus. Repertoires were generated with immunoSEQ multiplex PCR, while TCRdb's copy carries only in-frame clones and drops some. The repertoire holds approximately 730,000 clones, 80% to 90% seen once, with around 0.0099% in the top ten. The same specimen was also included in a second study, on human thymus T cells.

The sample comprised thymocytes. The receptors stem from a girl under three years old with a congenital heart defect. Both conserved end residues are part of each CDR3. The order of the fields is clone size, V gene, D gene, J gene, CDR3 DNA, CDR3 protein. The D gene is left open where the match is weak. A row's size may be missing; if present it is once, few, many or a size class.

-	TRBV2	TRBD1	TRBJ1-5	TGTGCCAGCTACAGGGGGCCGGGTCAGCCCCAGCATTTT	CASYRGPGQPQHF
-	TRBV5-6	-	TRBJ2-7	TGTGCCAGCAGCTTGGCCGAGGGAAGCGAGCAGTACTTC	CASSLAEGSEQYF
once	TRBV30	-	TRBJ1-1	TGTGCCTGGAGTTCAACTCTTGGACACCTGAACACTGAAGCTTTCTTT	CAWSSTLGHLNTEAFF
-	TRBV28	TRBD1	TRBJ1-1	TGTGCCAGCAGCTGCCAACAGGGGAACGCCACTGAAGCTTTCTTT	CASSCQQGNATEAFF
-	TRBV2	-	TRBJ1-1	TGTGCCAGCATCAAAAAAGGGCCAGAGACTATGAACACTGAAGCTTTCTTT	CASIKKGPETMNTEAFF
-	TRBV27	TRBD2	TRBJ2-3	TGTGCCAGCAGGACGCGCGGGGGGGGTAGCACAGATACGCAGTATTTT	CASRTRGGGSTDTQYF
-	TRBV4-1	-	TRBJ2-5	TGCGCCAGCAGCCAAGTTTCGGGTTCGTTGGAAGAGACCCAGTACTTC	CASSQVSGSLEETQYF
few	TRBV6-1	TRBD1	TRBJ2-2	TGTGCCAGCAGTACCAACAGGGGAAACACCGGGGAGCTGTTTTTT	CASSTNRGNTGELFF
-	TRBV15	TRBD1	TRBJ1-2	TGTGCCACCAGCAGAGATGTAGGGACAGGGGTAGGGGAAGGCTACACCTTC	CATSRDVGTGVGEGYTF
-	TRBV4-3	TRBD1	TRBJ2-1	TGCGCCAGCAGCCAAGGAGTTCAGGACAGGGGCTACAATGAGCAGTTCTTC	CASSQGVQDRGYNEQFF
-	TRBV6-1	-	TRBJ1-1	TGTGCCAGCAAGAGGAACACTGAAGCTTTCTTT	CASKRNTEAFF
-	TRBV6-5	-	TRBJ1-1	TGTGCCAGCAGTCCAGGGGTTAACACTGAAGCTTTCTTT	CASSPGVNTEAFF
-	TRBV4-1	-	TRBJ1-2	TGCGCCAGCAGCCAAGTTCGTGGACAATGTTTTGGCTACACCTTC	CASSQVRGQCFGYTF
-	TRBV5-1	TRBD1	TRBJ2-2	TGCGCCAGCAGCCCGACAGGGCCCAACACCGGGGAGCTGTTTTTT	CASSPTGPNTGELFF
few	TRBV6-6	-	TRBJ1-1	TGTGCCAGCAGTTATCTCCCAGGGGCTGAAGCTTTCTTT	CASSYLPGAEAFF
-	TRBV7-6	-	TRBJ1-2	TGTGCCAGCAGCTTAGAAGAGGGGGAGTCGAACTATGGCTACACCTTC	CASSLEEGESNYGYTF
once	TRBV15	-	TRBJ1-1	TGTGCCACCAGCAGAGATTTGCCCGGCAGGGGCCCCGATTTAACTGAAGCTTTCTTT	CATSRDLPGRGPDLTEAFF
-	TRBV27	-	TRBJ2-1	TGTGCCAGCAGTTATCGTCCTCGAGCGGGCTACAATGAGCAGTTCTTC	CASSYRPRAGYNEQFF
-	TRBV6-4	-	TRBJ1-2	TGTGCCAGCAGTGACCCCTCGGGGAATGGAGGCTACACCTTC	CASSDPSGNGGYTF
few	TRBV10-2	-	TRBJ1-2	TGCGCCAGCAGTGGCCCTAGTGGCTACACCTTC	CASSGPSGYTF
-	TRBV19	-	TRBJ1-5	TGTGCCAGTACTGGGAGGGCGAGAGGGGGGCAGCCCCAGCATTTT	CASTGRARGGQPQHF
once	TRBV25-1	-	TRBJ1-1	TGTGCCAGCAGTGAACCCGGGGGGACCACTGAAGCTTTCTTT	CASSEPGGTTEAFF
-	TRBV5-1	-	TRBJ1-4	TGCGCCAGCAGCTCTAGGAGATCAACTAATGAAAAACTGTTTTTT	CASSSRRSTNEKLFF
-	TRBV6-6	-	TRBJ1-5	TGTGCCAGCAGTCCAGGGTGCAATCAGCCCCAGCATTTT	CASSPGCNQPQHF
-	TRBV5-4	-	TRBJ2-1	TGTGCCAGCAGCTTTATTGCAGGGGCCACAGGGCGTAATGAGCAGTTCTTC	CASSFIAGATGRNEQFF
-	TRBV10-1	-	TRBJ1-2	TGCGCCAGCAGTGAATCCAGGGACTATGGCTACACCTTC	CASSESRDYGYTF
-	TRBV6-1	-	TRBJ1-1	TGTGCCAGCAGTGAATGCTGGGAGGGGCGGGGGAACACTGAAGCTTTCTTT	CASSECWEGRGNTEAFF